Given below is one TCR beta chain in context. This record belongs to a study of TIL therapy for anti-PD-1-resistant metastatic lung cancer. Indicated time point: pre-treatment sample, taken before nivolumab and TIL therapy. Most excised metastases sampled were pleural nodules or supraclavicular lymph nodes. The immunoSEQ assay was v3. Sequenced by immunoSEQ multiplex PCR; TCRdb stores in-frame clones only, minus some. The sample includes over 20,000 clones, over 60% of them seen just once. From germline, CDR1 is WNHNN and CDR2 SYGVQD (reference sequence). The CDR3 covers 17 residues. V dropped 0 bases and J dropped 3 bases, with 15 bases sitting between them.

The sequences come from tumor tissue, collected at baseline. The source is a person between 25 and 79 years old with non-small cell lung cancer. The rearrangement joins TRBV10-1 to TRBJ2-1; D is unclear. The CDR3 loop is CASSESLQATNYNEQFF. The CDR3 DNA follows: TGCGCCAGCAGTGAGTCGTTGCAGGCCACCAACTACAATGAGCAGTTCTTC.